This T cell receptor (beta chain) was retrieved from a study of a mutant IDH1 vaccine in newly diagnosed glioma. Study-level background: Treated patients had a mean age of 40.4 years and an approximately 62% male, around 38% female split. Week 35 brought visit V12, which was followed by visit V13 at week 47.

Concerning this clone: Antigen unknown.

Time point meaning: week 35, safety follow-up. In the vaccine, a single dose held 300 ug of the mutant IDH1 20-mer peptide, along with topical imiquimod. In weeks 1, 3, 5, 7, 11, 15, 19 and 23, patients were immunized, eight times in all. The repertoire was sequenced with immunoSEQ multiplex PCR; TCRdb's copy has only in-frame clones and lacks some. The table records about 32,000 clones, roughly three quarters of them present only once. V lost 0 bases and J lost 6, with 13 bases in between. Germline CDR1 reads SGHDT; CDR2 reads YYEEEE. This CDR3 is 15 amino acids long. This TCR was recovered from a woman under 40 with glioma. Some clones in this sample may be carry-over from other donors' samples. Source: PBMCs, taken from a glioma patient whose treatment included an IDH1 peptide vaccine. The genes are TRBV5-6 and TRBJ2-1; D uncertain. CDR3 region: CASSLADGIGNEQFF. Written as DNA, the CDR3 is TGTGCCAGCAGCTTGGCCGATGGAATCGGCAATGAGCAGTTCTTC.